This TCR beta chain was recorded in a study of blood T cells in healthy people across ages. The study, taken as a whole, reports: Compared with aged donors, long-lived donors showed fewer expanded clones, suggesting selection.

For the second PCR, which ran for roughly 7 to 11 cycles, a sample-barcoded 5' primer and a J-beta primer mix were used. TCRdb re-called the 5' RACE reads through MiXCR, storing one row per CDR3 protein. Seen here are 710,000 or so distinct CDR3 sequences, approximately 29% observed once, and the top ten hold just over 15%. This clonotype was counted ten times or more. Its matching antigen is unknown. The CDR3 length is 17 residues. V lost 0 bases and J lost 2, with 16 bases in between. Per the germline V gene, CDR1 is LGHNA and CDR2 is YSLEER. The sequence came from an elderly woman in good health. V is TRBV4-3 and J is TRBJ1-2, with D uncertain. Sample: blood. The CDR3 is CASSQEAVGRMNYGYTF. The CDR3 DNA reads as TGCGCCAGCAGCCAAGAAGCGGTCGGGCGAATGAACTATGGCTACACCTTC.